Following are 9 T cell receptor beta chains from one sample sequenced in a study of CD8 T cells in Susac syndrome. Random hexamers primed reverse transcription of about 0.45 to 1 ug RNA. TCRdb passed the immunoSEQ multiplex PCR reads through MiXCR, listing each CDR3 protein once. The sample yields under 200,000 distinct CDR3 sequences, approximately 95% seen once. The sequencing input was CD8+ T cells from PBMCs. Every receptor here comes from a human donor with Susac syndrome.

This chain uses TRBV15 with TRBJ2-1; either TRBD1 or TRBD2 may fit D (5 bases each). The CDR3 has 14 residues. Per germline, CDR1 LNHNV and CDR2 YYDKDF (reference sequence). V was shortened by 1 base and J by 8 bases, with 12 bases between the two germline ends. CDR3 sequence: CATSRGVGGHEQFF. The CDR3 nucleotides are TGTGCCACCAGCAGAGGAGTTGGGGGACATGAGCAGTTCTTC. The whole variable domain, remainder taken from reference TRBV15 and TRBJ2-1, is DAMVIQNPRYQVTQFGKPVTLSCSQTLNHNVMYWYQQKSSQAPKLLFHYYDKDFNNEADTPDNFQSRRPNTSFCFLDIRSPGLGDTAMYLCATSRGVGGHEQFFGPGTRLTVL.

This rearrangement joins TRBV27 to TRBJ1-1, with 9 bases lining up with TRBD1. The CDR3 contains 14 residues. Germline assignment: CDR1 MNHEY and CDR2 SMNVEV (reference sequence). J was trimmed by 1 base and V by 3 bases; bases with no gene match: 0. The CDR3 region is CASSLTGGNTEAFF. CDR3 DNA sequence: TGTGCCAGCAGTTTGACAGGGGGGAACACTGAAGCTTTCTTT.

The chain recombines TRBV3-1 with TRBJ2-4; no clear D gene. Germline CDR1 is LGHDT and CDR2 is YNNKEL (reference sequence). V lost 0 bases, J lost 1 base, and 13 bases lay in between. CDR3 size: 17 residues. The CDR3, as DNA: TGTGCCAGCAGCCAAGAGAAGTTTGGATTCGCCAAAAACATTCAGTACTTC. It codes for CASSQEKFGFAKNIQYF.

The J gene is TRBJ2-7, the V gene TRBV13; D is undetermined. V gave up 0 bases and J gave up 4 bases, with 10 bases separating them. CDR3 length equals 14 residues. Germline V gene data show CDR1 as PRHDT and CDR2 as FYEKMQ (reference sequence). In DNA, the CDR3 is TGTGCCAGCAGCTTAGGATCCCCCGGGTACGAGCAGTACTTC. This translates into CASSLGSPGYEQYF.

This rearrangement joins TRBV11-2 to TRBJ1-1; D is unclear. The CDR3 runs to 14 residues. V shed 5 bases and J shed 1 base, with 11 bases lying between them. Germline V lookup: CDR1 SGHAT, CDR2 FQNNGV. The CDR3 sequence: CASSPILPNTEAFF. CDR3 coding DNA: TGTGCCAGCAGCCCTATACTCCCGAACACTGAAGCTTTCTTT.

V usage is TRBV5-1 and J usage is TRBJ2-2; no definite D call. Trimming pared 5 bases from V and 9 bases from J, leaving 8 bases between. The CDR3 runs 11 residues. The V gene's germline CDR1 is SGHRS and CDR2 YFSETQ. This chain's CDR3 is CASSGSRELFF. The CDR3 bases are TGCGCCAGCAGTGGTAGCCGGGAGCTGTTTTTT.

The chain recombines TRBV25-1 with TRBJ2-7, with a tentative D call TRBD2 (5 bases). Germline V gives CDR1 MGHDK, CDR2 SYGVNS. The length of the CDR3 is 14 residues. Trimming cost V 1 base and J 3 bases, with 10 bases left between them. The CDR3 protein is CASSESPGGYEQYF. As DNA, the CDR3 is TGTGCCAGCAGTGAATCTCCAGGAGGCTACGAGCAGTACTTC.

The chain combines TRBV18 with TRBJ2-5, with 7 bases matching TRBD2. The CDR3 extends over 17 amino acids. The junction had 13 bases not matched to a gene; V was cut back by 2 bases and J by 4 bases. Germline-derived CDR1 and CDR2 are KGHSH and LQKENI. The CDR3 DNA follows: TGTGCCAGCTCACCAACCCCACTACTAGCGATGGGAGAGACCCAGTACTTC. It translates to CASSPTPLLAMGETQYF.

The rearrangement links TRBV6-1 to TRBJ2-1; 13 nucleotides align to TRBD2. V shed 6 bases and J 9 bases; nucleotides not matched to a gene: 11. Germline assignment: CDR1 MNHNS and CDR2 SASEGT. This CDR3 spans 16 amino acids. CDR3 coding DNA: TGTGCCAGCAGCCCCACACTAGCGGGAGGGTGGATTGAGCAGTTCTTC. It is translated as CASSPTLAGGWIEQFF.